This T cell receptor (beta chain) was found in a study of shared clonotypes between healthy human individuals. Background on the study: Each donor's CD4 naive and CD4 memory cells filled three plates apiece, CD8 naive two, and CD8 memory one.

Naive CD8 cells were CD45RO-negative, positively selected for CCR7, excluding terminally differentiated effector memory CD45RA+ cells. This CDR3 contains 15 residues. Germline lookup yields CDR1 MNHEY and CDR2 SMNVEV (reference sequence). V shed 1 base, J shed 6 bases, and the junction held 7 bases outside the gene matches. Profiling relied on immunoSEQ multiplex PCR, and the TCRdb table lists in-frame clones only, not all of them. The sample contains about 800,000 clones, 90% to 97% of which appear only once. The sample consisted of naive CD8+ T cells sorted from blood. This chain joins TRBV27 and TRBJ1-1; 8 bases are a match to TRBD1. This clonotype was sampled from a man aged 30 to 45 in good health. This CDR3 reads CASSLYDRGAPEAFF. DNA of the CDR3: TGTGCCAGCAGTTTATATGACAGGGGCGCCCCTGAAGCTTTCTTT.